The sequence of this TCR beta chain was determined in a study of neurological immune-mediated disorders. This clonotype was observed at least ten times. In TCRdb, the 5' RACE reads were re-called with MiXCR into one record per CDR3 protein. The sample gives some 86,000 distinct CDR3 sequences, approximately 2.4% of which show up once; roughly 1.2% is in the top ten. The V gene's germline CDR1 is MNHEY and CDR2 SMNVEV (reference sequence). The V gene lost 5 bases and the J gene lost 5 bases, with 10 bases spanning the gap. The CDR3 runs to 13 residues. Stored at -80 C, 2 million PBMCs were the source of the unsorted libraries.

This clonotype originated in a woman under 40 with multiple sclerosis. The specimen sequenced was PBMCs. The chain couples TRBV27 to TRBJ1-5; D unresolved. The CDR3 protein is CASSPGLYQPQHF. CDR3 bases: TGTGCCAGCAGTCCCGGACTATATCAGCCCCAGCATTTT.